This entry features one T cell receptor beta chain sequence. The antigen remains undetermined. This CDR3 region has 14 residues. Deletions cut 5 bases from V and 2 bases from J, with 12 bases between. The V gene's germline CDR1 is SGHAT and CDR2 FQNNGV. This entry is derived from a study of cytomegalovirus exposure and HLA in healthy donors. Overall study findings and caveats: 87-base-pair reads could not separate some V segments, including TRBV6-2 and TRBV6-3. When analyzed later, the rates of TCR association showed variation by HLA locus, with DRB1 the most and HLA-C the fewest.

Both 60 Vbeta primers and 13 Jbeta primers went into the PCR. The repertoire was sequenced with immunoSEQ multiplex PCR; TCRdb's copy has only in-frame clones and lacks some. This sample has more than 70,000 clones, with roughly 80% found just once. The chain recombines TRBV11-2 with TRBJ1-1; D not resolved. Sequencing was performed on PBMCs. The sequence came from a man aged 35 to 55 in good health and CMV-seronegative. The CDR3 is CASSPQAPNTEAFF. The CDR3 region has the DNA TGTGCCAGCAGCCCGCAGGCTCCAAACACTGAAGCTTTCTTT.